This T cell receptor beta chain derives from a study of cytomegalovirus exposure and HLA in healthy donors. Study at large: Caucasian-associated ancestry cluster membership applied to over 80% of approximately 420 genotyped donors. Study-wide results and caveats: Specificity for CMV antigens was confirmed in vitro for a few of the CMV-associated chains.

This CDR3 has 14 residues. CDR1 KGHSH and CDR2 LQKENI come from the germline V gene. Trimming removed 2 bases from V and 5 bases from J; junction bases left unmatched: 5. The PCR made use of 60 Vbeta and 13 Jbeta primers. Repertoires were generated with immunoSEQ multiplex PCR, while TCRdb's copy carries only in-frame clones and drops some. The table shows roughly 140,000 clones, with 80% occurring only once. A word on this clone: Its antigen remains unidentified.

Each donor's status was that of a healthy bone marrow donor. This chain connects TRBV18 to TRBJ1-1; TRBD1 matches 7 bases. This TCR was sampled from a man between 25 and 39 years old in good health and CMV-seronegative. The sequenced sample was PBMCs. This CDR3 is CASSPRGQGTEAFF. CDR3 sequence (DNA): TGTGCCAGCTCACCAAGGGGGCAGGGTACTGAAGCTTTCTTT.